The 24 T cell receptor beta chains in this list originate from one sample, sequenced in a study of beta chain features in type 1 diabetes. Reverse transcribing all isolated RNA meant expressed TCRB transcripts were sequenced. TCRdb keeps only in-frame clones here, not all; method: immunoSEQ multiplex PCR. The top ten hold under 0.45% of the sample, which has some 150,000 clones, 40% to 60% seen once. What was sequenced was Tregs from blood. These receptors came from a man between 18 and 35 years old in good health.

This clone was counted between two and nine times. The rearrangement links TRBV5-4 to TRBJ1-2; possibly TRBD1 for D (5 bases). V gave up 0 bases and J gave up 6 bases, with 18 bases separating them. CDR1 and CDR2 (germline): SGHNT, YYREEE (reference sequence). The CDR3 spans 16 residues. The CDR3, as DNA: TGTGCCAGCAGCTTGGGGGGCCCCTTGGATGGGGATGGCTACACCTTC. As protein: CASSLGGPLDGDGYTF.

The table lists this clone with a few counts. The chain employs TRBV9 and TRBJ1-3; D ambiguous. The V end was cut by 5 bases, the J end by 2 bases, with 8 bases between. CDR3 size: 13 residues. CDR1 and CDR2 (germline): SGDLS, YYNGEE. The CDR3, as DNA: TGTGCCAGCAGTCCTTCTCCTGGAAACACCATATATTTT. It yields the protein CASSPSPGNTIYF.

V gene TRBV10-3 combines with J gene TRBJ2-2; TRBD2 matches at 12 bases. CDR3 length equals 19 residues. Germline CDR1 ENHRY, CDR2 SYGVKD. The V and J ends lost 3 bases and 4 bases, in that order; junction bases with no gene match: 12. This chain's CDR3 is CAISDPGLAGRRSTGELFF. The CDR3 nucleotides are TGTGCCATCAGTGACCCGGGACTAGCGGGCCGAAGATCCACCGGGGAGCTGTTTTTT.

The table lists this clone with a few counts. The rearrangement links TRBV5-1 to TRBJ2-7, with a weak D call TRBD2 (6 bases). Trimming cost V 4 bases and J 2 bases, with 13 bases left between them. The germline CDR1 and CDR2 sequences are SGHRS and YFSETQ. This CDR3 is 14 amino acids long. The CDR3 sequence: CASSPWDSAYEQYF. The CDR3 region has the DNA TGCGCCAGCAGCCCCTGGGACTCAGCCTACGAGCAGTACTTC.

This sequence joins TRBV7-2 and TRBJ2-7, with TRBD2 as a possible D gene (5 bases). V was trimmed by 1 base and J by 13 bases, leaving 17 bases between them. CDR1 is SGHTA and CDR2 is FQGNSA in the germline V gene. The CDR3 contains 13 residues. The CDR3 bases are TGTGCCAGCAGCTTAGATGTTGCCACTAGTAGTTACTTC. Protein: CASSLDVATSSYF.

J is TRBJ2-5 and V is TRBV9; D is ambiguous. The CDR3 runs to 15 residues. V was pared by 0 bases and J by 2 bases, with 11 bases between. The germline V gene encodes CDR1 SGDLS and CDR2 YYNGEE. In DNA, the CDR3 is TGTGCCAGCAGCGTAGGGGTTAGCCTTCAAGAGACCCAGTACTTC. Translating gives CASSVGVSLQETQYF.

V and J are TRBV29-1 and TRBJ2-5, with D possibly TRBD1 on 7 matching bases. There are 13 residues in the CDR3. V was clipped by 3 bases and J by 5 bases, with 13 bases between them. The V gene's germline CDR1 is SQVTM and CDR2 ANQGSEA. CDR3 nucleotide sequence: TGCAGCGTTGAGGGCAGGGGGAGGGAGACCCAGTACTTC. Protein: CSVEGRGRETQYF.

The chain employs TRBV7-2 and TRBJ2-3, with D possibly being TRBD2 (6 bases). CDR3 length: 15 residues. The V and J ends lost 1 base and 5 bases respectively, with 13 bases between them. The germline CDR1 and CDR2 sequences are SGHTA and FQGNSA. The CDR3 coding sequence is TGTGCCAGCAGCTTAGGACTATATAGCGGAGATACGCAGTATTTT. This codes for CASSLGLYSGDTQYF.

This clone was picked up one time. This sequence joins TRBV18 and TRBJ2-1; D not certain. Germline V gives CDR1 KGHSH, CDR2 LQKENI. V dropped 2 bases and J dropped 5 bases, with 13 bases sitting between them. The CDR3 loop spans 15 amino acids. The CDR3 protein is CASSPVGFEDNEQFF. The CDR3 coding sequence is TGTGCCAGCTCACCAGTCGGGTTCGAAGACAATGAGCAGTTCTTC.

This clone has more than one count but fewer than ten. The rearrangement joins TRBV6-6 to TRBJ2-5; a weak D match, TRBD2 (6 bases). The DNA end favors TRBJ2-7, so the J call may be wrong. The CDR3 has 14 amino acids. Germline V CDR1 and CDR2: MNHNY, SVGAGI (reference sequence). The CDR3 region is CASSRAGLAYEQYF. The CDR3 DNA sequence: TGTGCCAGCAGCCGTGCGGGACTTGCCTACGAGCAGTACTTC.

CDR3: CASRDDNTWAGNTIYF. The CDR3 DNA reads TGTGCCAGTAGAGATGACAATACCTGGGCTGGAAACACCATATATTTT. V gene TRBV19 combines with J gene TRBJ1-3; D call uncertain. The V gene lost 6 bases and the J gene lost 2 bases, with 17 bases spanning the gap. This CDR3 contains 16 residues. Per the germline V gene, CDR1 is LNHDA and CDR2 is SQIVND (reference sequence).

The CDR3 sequence: CASSLGMETGGQPQHF. DNA for the CDR3: TGTGCCAGCAGCTTGGGTATGGAAACAGGGGGACAGCCCCAGCATTTT. The chain has TRBV5-6 and TRBJ1-5; 8 positions match TRBD1. Losses at the gene ends were 0 bases for V and 7 bases for J; bases not matched to a gene: 9. The length of the CDR3 is 16 residues. In germline, CDR1 is SGHDT, CDR2 YYEEEE.

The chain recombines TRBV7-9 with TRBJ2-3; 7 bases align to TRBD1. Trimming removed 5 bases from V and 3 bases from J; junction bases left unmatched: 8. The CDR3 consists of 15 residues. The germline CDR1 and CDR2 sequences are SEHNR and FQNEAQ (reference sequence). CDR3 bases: TGTGCCAGCAGCCCTCACAGGGGTGTGACAGATACGCAGTATTTT. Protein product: CASSPHRGVTDTQYF.

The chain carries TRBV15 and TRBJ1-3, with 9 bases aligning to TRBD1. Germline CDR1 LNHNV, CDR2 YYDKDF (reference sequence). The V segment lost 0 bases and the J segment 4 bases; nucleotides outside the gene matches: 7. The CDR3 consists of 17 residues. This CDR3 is CATSRDLLGQGGNTIYF. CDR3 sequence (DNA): TGTGCCACCAGCAGAGATCTACTCGGACAGGGGGGAAACACCATATATTTT.

CDR3: CASSPWDRGAFF. CDR3 DNA sequence: TGTGCCAGCAGCCCCTGGGACAGGGGAGCTTTCTTT. V usage is TRBV7-2 and J usage is TRBJ1-1; TRBD1 aligns across 10 bases. Germline V gives CDR1 SGHTA, CDR2 FQGNSA. The length of the CDR3 is 12 residues. Trimming cost V 5 bases and J 10 bases; bases outside gene matches: 4.

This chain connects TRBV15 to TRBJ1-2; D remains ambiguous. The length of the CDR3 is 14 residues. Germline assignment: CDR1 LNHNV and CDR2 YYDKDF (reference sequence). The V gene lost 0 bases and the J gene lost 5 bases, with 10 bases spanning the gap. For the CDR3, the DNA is TGTGCCACCAGCAGAGATTTAGCGGATTATGGCTACACCTTC. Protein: CATSRDLADYGYTF.

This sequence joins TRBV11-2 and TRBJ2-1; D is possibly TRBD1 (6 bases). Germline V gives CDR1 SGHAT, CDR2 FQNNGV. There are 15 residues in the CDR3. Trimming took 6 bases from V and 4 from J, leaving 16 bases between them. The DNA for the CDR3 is TGTGCCAGCAGTTCGGACAGTAACCCTTACAATGAGCAGTTCTTC. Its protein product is CASSSDSNPYNEQFF.

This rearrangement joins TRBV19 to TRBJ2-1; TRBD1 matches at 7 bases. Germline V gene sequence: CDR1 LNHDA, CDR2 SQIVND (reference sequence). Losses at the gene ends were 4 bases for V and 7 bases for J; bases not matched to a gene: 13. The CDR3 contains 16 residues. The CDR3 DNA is TGTGCCAGTAGTAGGTACAGGGGCCCGGGCGGAAATGAGCAGTTCTTC. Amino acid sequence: CASSRYRGPGGNEQFF.

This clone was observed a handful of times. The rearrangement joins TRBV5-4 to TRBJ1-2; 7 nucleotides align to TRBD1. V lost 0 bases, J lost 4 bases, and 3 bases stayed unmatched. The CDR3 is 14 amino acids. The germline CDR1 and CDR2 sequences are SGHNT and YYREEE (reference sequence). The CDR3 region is CASSLGAGGYGYTF. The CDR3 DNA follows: TGTGCCAGCAGCTTGGGTGCAGGGGGCTATGGCTACACCTTC.

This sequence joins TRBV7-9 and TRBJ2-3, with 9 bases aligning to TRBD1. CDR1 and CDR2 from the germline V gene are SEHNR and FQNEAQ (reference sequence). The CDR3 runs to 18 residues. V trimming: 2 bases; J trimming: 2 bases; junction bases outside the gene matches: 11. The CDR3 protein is CASSLRQGVLHTTDTQYF. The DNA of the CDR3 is TGTGCCAGCAGCTTACGACAGGGGGTACTTCACACCACAGATACGCAGTATTTT.

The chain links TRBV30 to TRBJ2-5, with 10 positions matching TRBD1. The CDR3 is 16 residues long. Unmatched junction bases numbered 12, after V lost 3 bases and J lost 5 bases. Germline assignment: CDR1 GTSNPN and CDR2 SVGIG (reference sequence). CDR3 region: CAWRNMKTGGRETQYF. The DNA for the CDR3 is TGTGCCTGGAGGAATATGAAGACAGGGGGCAGGGAGACCCAGTACTTC.

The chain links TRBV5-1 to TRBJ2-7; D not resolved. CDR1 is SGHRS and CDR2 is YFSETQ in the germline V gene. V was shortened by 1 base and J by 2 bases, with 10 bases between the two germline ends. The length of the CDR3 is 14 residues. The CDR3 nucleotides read TGCGCCAGCAGCTTGCTGCAGAACACCTACGAGCAGTACTTC. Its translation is CASSLLQNTYEQYF.

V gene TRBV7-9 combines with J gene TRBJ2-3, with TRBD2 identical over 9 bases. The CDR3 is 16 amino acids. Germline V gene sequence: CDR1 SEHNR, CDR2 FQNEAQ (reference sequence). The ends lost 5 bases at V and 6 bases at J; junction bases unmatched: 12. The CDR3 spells CASSIRLAGLLDTQYF. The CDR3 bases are TGTGCCAGCAGCATCCGTCTAGCGGGATTACTGGATACGCAGTATTTT.

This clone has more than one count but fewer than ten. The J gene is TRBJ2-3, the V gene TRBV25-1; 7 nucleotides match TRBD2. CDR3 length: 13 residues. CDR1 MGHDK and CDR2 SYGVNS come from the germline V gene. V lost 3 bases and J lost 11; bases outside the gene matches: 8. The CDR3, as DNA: TGTGCCAGCAGTGAGGGACTACCACATTGGCAGTATTTT. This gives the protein CASSEGLPHWQYF. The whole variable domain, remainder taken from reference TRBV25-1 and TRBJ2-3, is EADIYQTPRYLVIGTGKKITLECSQTMGHDKMYWYQQDPGMELHLIHYSYGVNSTEKGDLSSESTVSRIRTEHFPLTLESARPSHTSQYLCASSEGLPHWQYFGPGTRLTVL.